This T cell receptor beta chain is drawn from a study of control samples from healthy donors and cancer patients (TCRdb year 2020). The germline V gene (reference sequence) sets CDR1 to MNHNY and CDR2 to SVGAGI. V is cut back by 5 bases and J by 0 bases, with 9 bases in the junction unmatched. The CDR3 holds 18 amino acids from the cysteine to the phenylalanine. The read is trimmed to its CDR3 DNA, 54 bases read in frame from base 1. The method behind the library was the immunoSEQ multiplex PCR assay. TCRdb provides this immuneACCESS table in a form limited to in-frame rearrangements. Some clones are lacking; in checked studies, under half of them reflect an unresolved V gene, and why the rest are absent is not known. Counted in this sample were about 170,000 clones; approximately 94% of them appeared once. The top ten hold around 1.5% of the sample. A few counts support this clone. Its antigen has not been determined. Per-base quality was not reported, and no clone a single base away is much larger than it.

Material for sequencing was blood. The sequence is built from TRBV6-6 and TRBJ2-2; TRBD2 matches 10 bases in the middle. This TCR was sampled from a woman aged 18-29 years in good health. The DNA is TGTGCCAGCAGTCGACGACTAGCGGGCGGTGCGAACACCGGGGAGCTGTTTTTT. The translation is CASSRRLAGGANTGELFF.